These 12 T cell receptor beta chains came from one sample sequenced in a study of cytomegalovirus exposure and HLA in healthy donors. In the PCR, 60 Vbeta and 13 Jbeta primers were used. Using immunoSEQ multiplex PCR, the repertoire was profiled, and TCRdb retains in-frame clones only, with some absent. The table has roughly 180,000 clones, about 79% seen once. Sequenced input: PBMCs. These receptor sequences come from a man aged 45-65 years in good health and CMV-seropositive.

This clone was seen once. As DNA, the CDR3 is TGTGCCAGCAGCTTAGCAGGGGGGTCCCAAGAGACCCAGTACTTC. Its translation: CASSLAGGSQETQYF. The chain recombines TRBV7-3 with TRBJ2-5; maybe TRBD1 (7 bases). Germline values: CDR1 SGHTA, CDR2 FQGTGA. The CDR3 contains 15 residues. V was clipped by 2 bases and J by 1 base, with 11 bases between them.

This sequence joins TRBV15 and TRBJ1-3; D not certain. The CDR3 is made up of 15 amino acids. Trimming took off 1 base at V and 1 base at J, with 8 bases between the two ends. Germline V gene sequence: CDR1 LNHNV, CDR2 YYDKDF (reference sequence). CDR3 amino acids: CATSRVGESGNTIYF. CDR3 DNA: TGTGCCACCAGCAGAGTCGGTGAATCTGGAAACACCATATATTTT. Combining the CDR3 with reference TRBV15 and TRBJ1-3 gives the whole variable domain DAMVIQNPRYQVTQFGKPVTLSCSQTLNHNVMYWYQQKSSQAPKLLFHYYDKDFNNEADTPDNFQSRRPNTSFCFLDIRSPGLGDTAMYLCATSRVGESGNTIYFGEGSWLTVV.

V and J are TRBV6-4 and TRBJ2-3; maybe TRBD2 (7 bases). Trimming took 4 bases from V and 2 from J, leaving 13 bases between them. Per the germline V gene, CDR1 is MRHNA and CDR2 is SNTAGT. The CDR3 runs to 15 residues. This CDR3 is CASSAGRGPTDTQYF. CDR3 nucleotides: TGTGCCAGCAGTGCGGGGCGGGGGCCCACAGATACGCAGTATTTT.

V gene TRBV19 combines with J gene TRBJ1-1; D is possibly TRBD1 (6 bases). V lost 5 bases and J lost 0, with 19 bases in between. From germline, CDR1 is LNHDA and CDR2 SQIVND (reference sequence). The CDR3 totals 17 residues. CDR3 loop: CASSPQGLRGLNTEAFF. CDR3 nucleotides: TGTGCCAGTAGTCCTCAGGGGTTGAGGGGCTTGAACACTGAAGCTTTCTTT.

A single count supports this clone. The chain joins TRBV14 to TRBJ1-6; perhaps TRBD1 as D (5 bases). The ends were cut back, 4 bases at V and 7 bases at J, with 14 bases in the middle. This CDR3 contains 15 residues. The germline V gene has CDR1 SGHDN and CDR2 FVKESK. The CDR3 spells CASSLGAYLNSPLHF. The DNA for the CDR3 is TGTGCCAGCAGCCTAGGGGCCTACCTAAATTCACCCCTCCACTTT.

The CDR3 sequence is CASTYSGNTIYF. In nucleotides, the CDR3 is TGTGCCAGCACTTATTCCGGAAACACCATATATTTT. The chain carries TRBV28 and TRBJ1-3; no clear D. V dropped 7 bases and J dropped 4 bases, with 8 bases sitting between them. The CDR3 totals 12 residues. Germline V gives CDR1 MDHEN, CDR2 SYDVKM.

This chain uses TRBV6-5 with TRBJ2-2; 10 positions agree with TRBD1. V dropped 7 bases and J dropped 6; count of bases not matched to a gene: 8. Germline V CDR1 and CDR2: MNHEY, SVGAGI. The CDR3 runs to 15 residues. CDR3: CASKGGTGAAGELFF. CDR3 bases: TGTGCCAGCAAGGGGGGGACAGGGGCGGCCGGGGAGCTGTTTTTT.

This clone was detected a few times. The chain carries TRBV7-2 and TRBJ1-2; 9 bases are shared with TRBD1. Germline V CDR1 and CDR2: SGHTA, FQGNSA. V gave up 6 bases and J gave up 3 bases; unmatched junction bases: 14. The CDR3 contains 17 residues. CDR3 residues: CASSLRQGEVKYYGYTF. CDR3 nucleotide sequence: TGTGCCAGCAGTCTCCGACAGGGGGAAGTTAAGTACTATGGCTACACCTTC.

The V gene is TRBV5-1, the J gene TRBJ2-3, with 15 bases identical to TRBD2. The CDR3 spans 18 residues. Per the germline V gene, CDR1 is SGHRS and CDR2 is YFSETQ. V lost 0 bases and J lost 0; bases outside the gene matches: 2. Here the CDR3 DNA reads TGCGCCAGCAGCTTGGGGACTAGCGGGGGGGCTAGCACAGATACGCAGTATTTT. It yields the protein CASSLGTSGGASTDTQYF.

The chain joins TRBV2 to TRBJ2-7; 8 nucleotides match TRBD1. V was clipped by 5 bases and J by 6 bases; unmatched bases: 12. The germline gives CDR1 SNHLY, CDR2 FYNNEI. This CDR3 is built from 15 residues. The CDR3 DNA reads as TGTGCCAGCAGTCCCCGGACAGGGCCTTCCGGCGAGCAGTACTTC. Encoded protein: CASSPRTGPSGEQYF.

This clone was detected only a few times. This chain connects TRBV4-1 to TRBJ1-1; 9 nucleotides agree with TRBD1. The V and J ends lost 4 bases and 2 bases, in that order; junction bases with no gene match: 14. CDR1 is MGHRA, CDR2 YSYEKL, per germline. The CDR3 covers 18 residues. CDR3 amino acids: CASSPTTGTGSKNTEAFF. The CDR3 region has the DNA TGCGCCAGCAGCCCAACCACCGGGACAGGGAGTAAAAACACTGAAGCTTTCTTT.

CDR3 sequence: CSVKQGNTEAFF. In DNA, the CDR3 is TGCAGCGTTAAACAGGGTAACACTGAAGCTTTCTTT. The V call is TRBV29-1, the J call TRBJ1-1; tentative D call: TRBD1 (6 bases). Germline V lookup: CDR1 SQVTM, CDR2 ANQGSEA. This CDR3 contains 12 residues. The germline V and J ends were trimmed by 5 bases and 2 bases, with 9 bases remaining between them.